Reported below is one T cell receptor (beta chain). What it binds is unknown. These data come from a study of cytomegalovirus exposure and HLA in healthy donors. General study results and limits: Common viral pathogens were later found to be apparently linked to several of the most significant clusters.

In the PCR, 60 Vbeta and 13 Jbeta primers were used. Profiled with immunoSEQ multiplex PCR; TCRdb holds only in-frame clones, not every one. The table includes approximately 120,000 clones, just under 75% detected once. The specimen was PBMCs. This receptor was identified in a man aged 60-69 years in good health and CMV-seropositive.

CDR3 sequence (DNA): TGTGCCAGCAGTTACATGTTAAGCACAGATACGCAGTATTTT. This encodes CASSYMLSTDTQYF. The chain carries TRBV6-5 and TRBJ2-3; D ambiguous. V gave up 2 bases and J gave up 0 bases, with 6 bases separating them. Per germline, CDR1 MNHEY and CDR2 SVGAGI. This CDR3 spans 14 amino acids.